This is a list of T cell receptor beta chains from one sample in a study of T cell responses to AZD1222 COVID-19 vaccine. TCRdb's copy holds only in-frame clones and misses some; the assay was immunoSEQ multiplex PCR. The table lists tens of thousands of clones, 70% to 90% of them singletons, with about 5% in the top ten. The starting material was peripheral blood, obtained 28 days after the second AZD1222 dose. All receptors derive from an adult who received the AZD1222 COVID-19 vaccine. The CDR3 runs from the conserved cysteine through the conserved F or W. The D gene is left open where the match is weak. Clone size is stated in some rows and not others, as once, few, many or a class when expanded.

d_gene	v_gene	j_gene	abundance	CDR3nt	CDR3aa
-	TRBV3-1/TRBV3-2	TRBJ1-1	once	TGTGCCAGCAGGTTCAGGGGCGGCACTGAAGCTTTCTTT	CASRFRGGTEAFF
-	TRBV11-2	TRBJ2-5	-	TGTGCCAGCACAGGGTTAGGGGAGACCCAGTACTTC	CASTGLGETQYF
-	TRBV12-3/TRBV12-4	TRBJ1-1	-	TGTGCCAGCAGTCTGAAGACGGGCACTGAAGCTTTCTTT	CASSLKTGTEAFF
-	TRBV6-5	TRBJ2-5	-	TGTGCCAGCAGTTACGGTAATTTGGTGGAGACCCAGTACTTC	CASSYGNLVETQYF
-	TRBV6-1	TRBJ2-2	-	TGTGCCAGCAGTGAAGGATTGACCGGGGAGCTGTTTTTT	CASSEGLTGELFF
-	TRBV4-1	TRBJ1-1	-	TGCGCCAGCAGCCCCACCGGGTTAATTAAGGCTGAAGCTTTCTTT	CASSPTGLIKAEAFF
TRBD1	TRBV7-9	TRBJ1-2	-	TGTGCCAGTTCGCCCTCCGGGACAGGGGACTTAGGCAATAGCTACACCTTC	CASSPSGTGDLGNSYTF
TRBD2	TRBV5-6	TRBJ2-3	-	TGTGCCAGCAGCTGGATTAGCGGGGGGCTGGTTACGCAGTATTTT	CASSWISGGLVTQYF
-	TRBV12-3/TRBV12-4	TRBJ2-3	-	TGTGCCAGCAGCGACCCCTCGAATACGCAGTATTTT	CASSDPSNTQYF
TRBD1	TRBV19	TRBJ1-2	-	TGTGCCAGTACCATGGGACAGACCTATGGCTACACCTTC	CASTMGQTYGYTF
TRBD1	TRBV10-1	TRBJ2-4	few	TGCGCCAGCAGTGAGACTGGGACAGGGAACATTCAGTACTTC	CASSETGTGNIQYF
-	TRBV7-8	TRBJ1-1	-	TGTGCCAGCAGCTCTGGACAGTTGAACACTGAAGCTTTCTTT	CASSSGQLNTEAFF
-	TRBV20-1	TRBJ1-3	-	TGCAGTGCAACCGCTGGAAACACCATATATTTT	CSATAGNTIYF
-	TRBV19	TRBJ2-1	-	TGTGCCAGTAGTATGTGGGGGAGCTCCTACAATGAGCAGTTCTTC	CASSMWGSSYNEQFF
TRBD1	TRBV6-5	TRBJ1-1	once	TGTGCCAGCAGTAGCAGGGGGCGAGGAACTGAAGCTTTCTTT	CASSSRGRGTEAFF
-	TRBV18	TRBJ1-4	-	TGTGCCAGCTCACCACCGGACATACGGGAAAAACTGTTTTTT	CASSPPDIREKLFF
-	TRBV5-3	TRBJ2-7	-	TGTGCCAGAAGCTCTGACAGATCCGAGCAGTACTTC	CARSSDRSEQYF
-	TRBV9	TRBJ1-4	-	TGTGCCAGCAGCCCCGGATGGGGGCGGGCTAATGAAAAACTGTTTTTT	CASSPGWGRANEKLFF
-	TRBV6-5	TRBJ1-1	-	TGTGCCAGCCGTAGGGAGGAGGGGAACACTGAAGCTTTCTTT	CASRREEGNTEAFF
-	TRBV7-3	TRBJ2-3	-	TGTGCCAGCAGCTCAAGTAGGAGGGCTGATACGCAGTATTTT	CASSSSRRADTQYF
-	TRBV2	TRBJ2-1	-	TGTGCCAGCACAAGCGGAACAAGCTCCTACAATGAGCAGTTCTTC	CASTSGTSSYNEQFF
-	TRBV28	TRBJ1-2	-	TGTGCCAGCAGTATTAATCATTATGGCTACACCTTC	CASSINHYGYTF
-	TRBV27	TRBJ1-4	-	TGTGCCAGCAGCCAGGGGAGTGGGAATGAAAAACTGTTTTTT	CASSQGSGNEKLFF
-	TRBV15	TRBJ1-4	-	TGTGCCACCAGCAGAGCCTCAGGATCAACTAATGAAAAACTGTTTTTT	CATSRASGSTNEKLFF
TRBD2	TRBV25-1	TRBJ2-7	-	TGTGCCAGCAGTGAACCCCGGGGGGGTACCGAGCAGTACTTC	CASSEPRGGTEQYF
-	TRBV6-2/TRBV6-3	TRBJ2-5	-	TGTGCCAGCAGTTTTGGACAGAAAGAGACCCAGTACTTC	CASSFGQKETQYF
-	TRBV11-2	TRBJ2-7	-	TGTGCCAGCAGCTTAGGTCCGGGTACGCAGTACTTC	CASSLGPGTQYF
-	TRBV11-2	TRBJ2-1	-	TGTGCCAGCAGCTTTTCACAGTACAATGAGCAGTTCTTC	CASSFSQYNEQFF
TRBD1	TRBV19	TRBJ1-5	-	TGTGCCAGTAGTATGCTGGGACAGAGCAATCAGCCCCAGCATTTT	CASSMLGQSNQPQHF
-	TRBV6-1	TRBJ1-1	few	TGTGCCAGCAGTGAAGGGATGAGGAACACTGAAGCTTTCTTT	CASSEGMRNTEAFF
-	TRBV3-1/TRBV3-2	TRBJ1-2	-	TGTGCCAGCAGCCTTTCCCCCGGGTCGGGCTATGGCTACACCTTC	CASSLSPGSGYGYTF
-	TRBV28	TRBJ2-7	-	TGTGCCAGCAGCTGGGGGGACGGTCAAGCCTACGAGCAGTACTTC	CASSWGDGQAYEQYF
-	TRBV3-1/TRBV3-2	TRBJ1-1	-	TGTGCCAGCAGACCCGCAGGGATGAACACTGAAGCTTTCTTT	CASRPAGMNTEAFF
TRBD1	TRBV30	TRBJ1-1	once	TGTGCCTGGAGACAGACAGGGTCGGGTGAAGCTTTCTTT	CAWRQTGSGEAFF